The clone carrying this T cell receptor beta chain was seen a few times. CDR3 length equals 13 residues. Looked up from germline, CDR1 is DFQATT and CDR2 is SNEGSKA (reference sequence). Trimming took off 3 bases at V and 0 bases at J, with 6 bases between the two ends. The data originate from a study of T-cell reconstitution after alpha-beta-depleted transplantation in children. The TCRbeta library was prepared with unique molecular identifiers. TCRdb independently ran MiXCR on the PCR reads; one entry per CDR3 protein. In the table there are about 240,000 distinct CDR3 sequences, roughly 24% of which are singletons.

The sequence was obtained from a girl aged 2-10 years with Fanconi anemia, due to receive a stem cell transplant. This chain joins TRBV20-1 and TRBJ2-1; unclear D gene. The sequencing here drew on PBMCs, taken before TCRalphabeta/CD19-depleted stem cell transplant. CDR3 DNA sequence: TGCAGTGCTAGTCTCTTCTCCTACAATGAGCAGTTCTTC. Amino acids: CSASLFSYNEQFF.